Shown below are 30 T cell receptor beta chains from a single sample sequenced in a study of regulatory T cells in long-lasting Graves disease. With iRepertoire HTBI primers and Arm-PCR of CDR3 regions, TCR beta libraries were built. TCRdb called the multiplex PCR reads again in MiXCR, with one record for every CDR3 protein. The sample lists roughly 430,000 distinct CDR3 sequences; about a sixth were seen once. Time point indicated: newly diagnosed GD, antithyroid drugs for less than 3 months. There was RNA extracted from PBMCs, and the TCR library was made from it. These data were likewise used in another study, on T cells in Graves' hyperthyroidism and ophthalmopathy.

The source was peripheral blood mononuclear cells (PBMCs), collected at new diagnosis, from a patient treated with antithyroid drugs. Source of these receptors: a woman in her twenties or thirties with Graves disease.

Note on this clonotype: One end of the junction is discordant with germline, which a read error may explain. The V gene is TRBV10-3, the J gene TRBJ1-1; D gene uncertain. Germline CDR1 ENHRY, CDR2 SYGVKD. This CDR3 is built from 17 residues. The CDR3 region is CATKTSQFDGDGTVAFF. The CDR3 nucleotides are TGTGCCACCAAGACATCCCAGTTCGACGGGGATGGCACTGTAGCTTTCTTT.

This clonotype has a count of ten or more. The rearrangement links TRBV2 to TRBJ1-6, with 7 positions matching TRBD1. Trimming removed 5 bases from V and 11 bases from J; junction bases left unmatched: 12. CDR3 length equals 15 residues. CDR1 and CDR2 (germline): SNHLY, FYNNEI. The CDR3 nucleotides are TGTGCCAGCAGTCGGCTTCTGGGACAGACAACACCCCTCCACTTT. Translating it yields CASSRLLGQTTPLHF.

This clonotype was observed at least ten times. CDR3 bases: TGTGCCAGCAGCGAAGGACAGGGGTGGTTACAGCCCCAGCATTTT. Protein product: CASSEGQGWLQPQHF. The rearrangement joins TRBV28 to TRBJ1-5, with 9 bases aligning to TRBD1. The trim removed 6 bases at V and 7 bases at J, leaving 10 bases unmatched. Germline V gene sequence: CDR1 MDHEN, CDR2 SYDVKM. The CDR3 is 15 residues long. Based on the CDR3 plus reference TRBV28 and TRBJ1-5, the full variable domain is DVKVTQSSRYLVKRTGEKVFLECVQDMDHENMFWYRQDPGLGLRLIYFSYDVKMKEKGDIPEGYSVSREKKERFSLILESASTNQTSMYLCASSEGQGWLQPQHFGDGTRLSIL.

This clonotype occurred many times. The chain joins TRBV28 to TRBJ2-7; 9 nucleotides align to TRBD1. The CDR3 spans 15 residues. Germline CDR1 is MDHEN and CDR2 is SYDVKM. V was clipped by 5 bases and J by 3 bases; unmatched bases: 8. The CDR3 DNA is TGTGCCAGCAGTGCCCCCGGGACAGGGCGCTACGAGCAGTACTTC. This gives the protein CASSAPGTGRYEQYF.

There are a few counts of this clonotype. The CDR3 DNA reads TGTGCCAGCGGCCGGGCGGGGTATAACAACGAGCAGTACTTC. Translation: CASGRAGYNNEQYF. The J gene is TRBJ2-7, the V gene TRBV19, with D tentatively TRBD2 (6 bases). This CDR3 has 14 residues. V dropped 9 bases and J dropped 5 bases, with 20 bases sitting between them. Germline lookup yields CDR1 LNHDA and CDR2 SQIVND (reference sequence).

This clonotype was detected ten times or more. The chain links TRBV24-1 to TRBJ2-1; D remains unclear. This CDR3 contains 13 residues. V was pared by 7 bases and J by 0 bases, with 6 bases between. In germline, CDR1 is KGHDR, CDR2 SFDVKD. CDR3 in DNA: TGTGCCACCAGCCGAAGCTCCTACAATGAGCAGTTCTTC. Translating it yields CATSRSSYNEQFF.

This clonotype was found a few times. This sequence joins TRBV20-1 and TRBJ2-2; 7 bases align to TRBD1. Looked up from germline, CDR1 is DFQATT and CDR2 is SNEGSKA (reference sequence). J was trimmed by 1 base and V by 7 bases; bases with no gene match: 6. The CDR3 consists of 14 residues. In nucleotides, the CDR3 is TGCAGTGGGGTGGACAGGAAGAACACCGGGGAGCTGTTTTTT. Amino acid sequence: CSGVDRKNTGELFF.

In its sample, this clonotype was seen many times. The CDR3 bases are TGCGCCAGCAGCCAAGGTTTGCCCGAGAGCTCCTACAATGAGCAGTTCTTC. This translates into CASSQGLPESSYNEQFF. This chain connects TRBV4-1 to TRBJ2-1, with D unresolved. Germline V lookup: CDR1 MGHRA, CDR2 YSYEKL. Trimming removed 1 base at V and 0 bases at J, with 13 bases between. The CDR3 is 17 residues long.

A word on this clonotype: This may be a read error, as it is one base from a much larger clone. CDR3 loop: CASSLVQGGGEQFF. In nucleotides, the CDR3 is TGTGCCAGCAGCTTAGTCCAGGGGGGGGGCGAGCAGTTCTTC. The chain carries TRBV11-2 and TRBJ2-1; either TRBD1 or TRBD2 may fit D (7 bases each). The V gene lost 1 base and the J gene lost 10 bases, with 14 bases spanning the gap. Germline lookup yields CDR1 SGHAT and CDR2 FQNNGV. The CDR3 consists of 14 residues.

In this sample, this clonotype turned up many times. The gene calls are TRBV7-9 and TRBJ1-2; D may be TRBD1 (5 bases). V was shortened by 4 bases and J by 3 bases, with 15 bases between the two germline ends. CDR3 size: 15 residues. CDR1 is SEHNR, CDR2 FQNEAQ, per germline (reference sequence). The CDR3: CASSSETAPYYGYTF. In DNA form, the CDR3 reads TGTGCCAGCAGCTCAGAGACAGCTCCATACTATGGCTACACCTTC.

The chain uses TRBV28 and TRBJ2-3; 10 nucleotides align to TRBD2. Per the germline V gene, CDR1 is MDHEN and CDR2 is SYDVKM. The length of the CDR3 is 16 residues. Trimming removed 2 bases from V and 7 bases from J; junction bases left unmatched: 9. CDR3 DNA: TGTGCCAGCAGTTTACTGGGACTAGCGACTCAAAATACGCAGTATTTT. As protein: CASSLLGLATQNTQYF.

The chain carries TRBV9 and TRBJ2-3, with 10 bases aligning to TRBD2. CDR3 length equals 15 residues. The ends lost 3 bases at V and 0 bases at J; junction bases unmatched: 1. Germline V gene sequence: CDR1 SGDLS, CDR2 YYNGEE. CDR3 sequence: CASSGSGRSTDTQYF. CDR3 DNA sequence: TGTGCCAGCAGCGGTAGCGGGAGGAGCACAGATACGCAGTATTTT. Full variable domain (rest looked up from reference TRBV9 and TRBJ2-3): DSGVTQTPKHLITATGQRVTLRCSPRSGDLSVYWYQQSLDQGLQFLIQYYNGEERAKGNILERFSAQQFPDLHSELNLSSLELGDSALYFCASSGSGRSTDTQYFGPGTRLTVL.

This clonotype occurred many times. V usage is TRBV28 and J usage is TRBJ2-1, with D perhaps matching TRBD2 (6 bases). Germline V gene sequence: CDR1 MDHEN, CDR2 SYDVKM. The CDR3 loop spans 14 amino acids. Deletions cut 6 bases from V and 3 bases from J, with 12 bases between. The chain's CDR3 is CASSLGLFYNEQFF. The CDR3 DNA follows: TGTGCCAGCAGCCTGGGACTTTTCTACAATGAGCAGTTCTTC.

The V gene is TRBV2, the J gene TRBJ2-2; 9 nucleotides align to TRBD1. The V gene end was trimmed by 7 bases and the J gene end by 6 bases; junction bases not matched to a gene: 6. The CDR3 consists of 14 residues. Germline values: CDR1 SNHLY, CDR2 FYNNEI. The CDR3 sequence is CASNRDRAAGELFF. The DNA for the CDR3 is TGTGCCAGCAACCGGGACAGGGCTGCCGGGGAGCTGTTTTTT.

Details on this clonotype: A clone one base away is much larger, so this may be a read error. V usage is TRBV20-1 and J usage is TRBJ2-1; 13 bases line up with TRBD2. V was clipped by 4 bases and J by 10 bases; unmatched bases: 7. The CDR3 is 14 amino acids. In germline, CDR1 is DFQATT, CDR2 SNEGSKA (reference sequence). CDR3 loop: CSAIGLAGVYEQFF. DNA of the CDR3: TGCAGTGCTATCGGACTAGCGGGAGTCTACGAGCAGTTCTTC.

This clonotype was counted a few times. The chain carries TRBV18 and TRBJ1-5, with TRBD1 identical over 8 bases. Per the germline V gene, CDR1 is KGHSH and CDR2 is LQKENI. This CDR3 has 17 amino acids. V shed 4 bases and J 2 bases; nucleotides not matched to a gene: 10. CDR3 in amino acids: CASSLFQGAKGNQPQHF. In nucleotides, the CDR3 is TGTGCCAGCTCACTATTCCAGGGGGCGAAGGGCAATCAGCCCCAGCATTTT.

Notes on this clonotype: This likely came from a read error, as a far larger clone is one base away. V gene TRBV7-3 combines with J gene TRBJ2-7; TRBD2 aligns across 14 bases. V shed 5 bases, J shed 7 bases, and the junction held 7 bases outside the gene matches. The germline V gene encodes CDR1 SGHTA and CDR2 FQGTGA. This CDR3 has 15 amino acids. The CDR3 here is CASSNGLAGGNEQYF. The CDR3 DNA sequence: TGTGCCAGCAGCAACGGACTAGCGGGAGGCAATGAGCAGTACTTC.

This clonotype was seen repeatedly, ten times or more. The gene calls are TRBV27 and TRBJ2-1; D is perhaps TRBD1 (5 bases). V lost 9 bases, J lost 0 bases, and 18 bases lay in between. Germline assignment: CDR1 MNHEY and CDR2 SMNVEV (reference sequence). The CDR3 is made up of 16 amino acids. In DNA form, the CDR3 reads TGTGCCAGTTTCAAGGGGTCCTATAGCTCCTACAATGAGCAGTTCTTC. Translating it yields CASFKGSYSSYNEQFF.

This clonotype has only one observation. This sequence joins TRBV19 and TRBJ2-3, with 8 bases lining up with TRBD2. TRBJ2-1 explains the end of the DNA better; the J call may be wrong. Germline V gene lookup returns CDR1 LNHDA and CDR2 SQIVND (reference sequence). CDR3 size: 14 residues. CDR3 bases: TGTGCCAGTAGTATAGGGGGACTAGTCCTTGAGCAGTTCTTC. Its translation is CASSIGGLVLEQFF.

This clonotype was counted many times. The chain joins TRBV3-1 to TRBJ1-1; a weak D match, TRBD1 (6 bases). V lost 4 bases and J lost 0, with 12 bases in between. This CDR3 region has 15 residues. Germline V lookup: CDR1 LGHDT, CDR2 YNNKEL (reference sequence). DNA for the CDR3: TGTGCCAGCAGCCTGTCCAGGACAGTGAACACTGAAGCTTTCTTT. This sequence encodes CASSLSRTVNTEAFF.

In the case of this clonotype: It may be a read error: a sequence one base away is much more abundant. The gene calls are TRBV11-2 and TRBJ2-4; 7 bases fit TRBD2. With the DNA end fitting TRBJ2-1 better, the J assignment may be wrong. The CDR3 extends over 15 amino acids. Germline loops: CDR1 SGHAT, CDR2 FQNNGV. The CDR3 DNA sequence: TGTGCCAGCAGCTTAGTTGAGAGGAGCGGGAATGATCAGTTCTTC. Its protein is CASSLVERSGNDQFF.

The chain uses TRBV6-5 and TRBJ2-7, with 11 bases that match TRBD2. Unmatched junction bases numbered 5, after V lost 2 bases and J lost 8 bases. The CDR3 has 14 amino acids. The germline V gene has CDR1 MNHEY and CDR2 SVGAGI. The CDR3 reads CASSYGLAGGQQYF. For the CDR3, the DNA is TGTGCCAGCAGTTACGGCCTAGCGGGAGGCCAGCAGTACTTC.

This clonotype was seen at least ten times. The chain joins TRBV20-1 to TRBJ2-5; 9 nucleotides align to TRBD1. V dropped 6 bases and J dropped 5; count of bases not matched to a gene: 16. Germline-derived CDR1 and CDR2 are DFQATT and SNEGSKA (reference sequence). The CDR3 spans 16 residues. Here the CDR3 reads CSAMTGGSMELETQYF. The CDR3 nucleotides read TGCAGTGCCATGACAGGGGGAAGTATGGAATTGGAGACCCAGTACTTC.

This clonotype was observed at least ten times. The V call is TRBV30, the J call TRBJ2-7; 8 positions agree with TRBD1. This CDR3 contains 14 residues. Germline V CDR1 and CDR2: GTSNPN, SVGIG (reference sequence). The trim removed 2 bases at V and 0 bases at J, leaving 3 bases unmatched. DNA for the CDR3: TGTGCCTGGAGTCCCGGGACAGGCTCCTACGAGCAGTACTTC. As protein: CAWSPGTGSYEQYF.

A remark on this clonotype: Just one base apart from a much larger clone, this may be a read error. The V gene is TRBV30, the J gene TRBJ2-1, with 9 positions matching TRBD2. V shed 8 bases and J 9 bases; nucleotides not matched to a gene: 11. Germline-derived CDR1 and CDR2 are GTSNPN and SVGIG (reference sequence). The CDR3 runs to 13 residues. Written as DNA, the CDR3 is TGTGCCCATGGTGCGGGGGGGTCGGCTGAGCAGTTCTTC. It is translated as CAHGAGGSAEQFF.

The gene calls are TRBV9 and TRBJ1-1; no reliable D call. Germline V lookup: CDR1 SGDLS, CDR2 YYNGEE. This CDR3 is 14 amino acids long. V gave up 1 base and J gave up 0 bases, with 7 bases separating them. The CDR3 loop is CASSVRSMNTEAFF. The CDR3 nucleotides are TGTGCCAGCAGCGTAAGGTCCATGAACACTGAAGCTTTCTTT.

This clonotype was detected only a few times. The J gene is TRBJ1-5, the V gene TRBV6-1, with no clear D. The CDR3 sequence is 16 residues long. V gave up 6 bases and J gave up 5 bases, with 20 bases separating them. CDR1 and CDR2 from the germline V gene are MNHNS and SASEGT. The DNA for the CDR3 is TGTGCCAGCAGGGATCTAGAAGGAGCTCGGGATCAGCCCCAGCATTTT. Its protein product is CASRDLEGARDQPQHF.

A note on this clonotype: An end of the junction does not agree with germline; a read error may underlie this. This rearrangement joins TRBV9 to TRBJ2-7, with 10 bases that match TRBD2. Germline loops: CDR1 SGDLS, CDR2 YYNGEE. This CDR3 is 16 amino acids long. DNA for the CDR3: TGTGCCAGCAACGTAGGTGCACTAGCGGGGTTCTACGAGCAGTACTTC. Translated, it gives CASNVGALAGFYEQYF.

As concerns this clonotype: Possible read error: a much larger clone is one base away. CDR3 nucleotide sequence: TGCGCCAGCACTCGGGGGCGAACAGACTCCTACGAGCAGTGCTTC. This encodes CASTRGRTDSYEQCF. This rearrangement joins TRBV5-1 to TRBJ2-7, with D perhaps being TRBD1 or TRBD2 (6 bases each). CDR3 length: 15 residues. The germline CDR1 and CDR2 sequences are SGHRS and YFSETQ.

This rearrangement joins TRBV5-4 to TRBJ2-1; D is undetermined. This CDR3 spans 12 amino acids. V dropped 1 base and J dropped 7 bases, with 6 bases sitting between them. The germline V gene encodes CDR1 SGHNT and CDR2 YYREEE (reference sequence). CDR3 coding DNA: TGTGCCAGCAGCTTGAAGTGGAATGAGCAGTTCTTC. As protein: CASSLKWNEQFF.